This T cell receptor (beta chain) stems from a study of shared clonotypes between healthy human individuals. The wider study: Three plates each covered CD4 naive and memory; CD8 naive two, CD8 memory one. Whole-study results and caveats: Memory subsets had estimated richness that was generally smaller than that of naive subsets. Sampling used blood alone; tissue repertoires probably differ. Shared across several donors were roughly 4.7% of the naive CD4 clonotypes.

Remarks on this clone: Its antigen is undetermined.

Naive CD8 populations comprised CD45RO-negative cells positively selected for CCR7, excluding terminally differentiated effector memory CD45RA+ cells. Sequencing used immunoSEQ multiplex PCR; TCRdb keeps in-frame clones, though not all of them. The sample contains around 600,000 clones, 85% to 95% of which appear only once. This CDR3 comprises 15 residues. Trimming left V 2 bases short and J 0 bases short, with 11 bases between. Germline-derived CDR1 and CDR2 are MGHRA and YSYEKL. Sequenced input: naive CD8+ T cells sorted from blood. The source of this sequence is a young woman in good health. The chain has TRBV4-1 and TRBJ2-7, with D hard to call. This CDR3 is CASSQSTISSYEQYF. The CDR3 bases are TGCGCCAGCAGCCAAAGCACTATAAGCTCCTACGAGCAGTACTTC.